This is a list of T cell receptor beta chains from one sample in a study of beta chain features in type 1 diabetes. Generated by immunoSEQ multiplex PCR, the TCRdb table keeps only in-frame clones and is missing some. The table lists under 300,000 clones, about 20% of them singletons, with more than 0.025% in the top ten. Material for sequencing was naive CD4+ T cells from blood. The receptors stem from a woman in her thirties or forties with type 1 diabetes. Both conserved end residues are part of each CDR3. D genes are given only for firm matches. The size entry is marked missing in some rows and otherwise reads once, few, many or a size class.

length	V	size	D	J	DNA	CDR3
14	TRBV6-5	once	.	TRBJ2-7	TGTGCCAGCAGTTACAGTTCCCCGGGCTACGAGCAGTACTTC	CASSYSSPGYEQYF
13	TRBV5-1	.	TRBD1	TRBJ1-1	TGCGCCAGCAGCCGGGACAGGGACACTGAAGCTTTCTTT	CASSRDRDTEAFF
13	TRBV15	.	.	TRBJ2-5	TGTGCCGCCGGCCGGGGGACCCAAGAGACCCAGTACTTC	CAAGRGTQETQYF
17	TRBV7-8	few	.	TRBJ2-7	TGTGCCAGCAGCCGCCTTGGGGGGGCGCAGAACTCCTACGAGCAGTACTTC	CASSRLGGAQNSYEQYF
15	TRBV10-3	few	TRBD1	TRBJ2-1	TGTGCCATCAGTTCCGGGACAGGGGACTACAATGAGCAGTTCTTC	CAISSGTGDYNEQFF
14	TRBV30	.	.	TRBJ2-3	TGTGCCTGGAGTACGAGAACGGGCACAGATACGCAGTATTTT	CAWSTRTGTDTQYF
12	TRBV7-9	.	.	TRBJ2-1	TGTGCCAGCAGCCTTGACAGTAATGAGCAGTTCTTC	CASSLDSNEQFF
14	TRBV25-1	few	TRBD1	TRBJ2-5	TGTGCCAGCAGCCGACAGGGGATCCAAGAGACCCAGTACTTC	CASSRQGIQETQYF
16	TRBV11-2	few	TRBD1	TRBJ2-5	TGTGCCAGCCGCCTGCCGGGACAGGGGATTGGAGAGACCCAGTACTTC	CASRLPGQGIGETQYF
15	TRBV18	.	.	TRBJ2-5	TGTGCCAGCTCACCACCGATTGCGATCGAAGAGACCCAGTACTTC	CASSPPIAIEETQYF
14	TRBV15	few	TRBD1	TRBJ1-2	TGTGCCACCAGCAGAGACAGGGGGCAACATGGCTACACCTTC	CATSRDRGQHGYTF
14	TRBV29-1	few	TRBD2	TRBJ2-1	TGCAGCGCCTCAACGGGACTAGCACTCAATGAGCAGTTCTTC	CSASTGLALNEQFF
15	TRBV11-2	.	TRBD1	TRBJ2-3	TGTGCCAGCAGCTTTGGACAGGGAAACACAGATACGCAGTATTTT	CASSFGQGNTDTQYF
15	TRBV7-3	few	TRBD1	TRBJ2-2	TGTGCCAGCAGCCCAGGGGGTCCGGGCACCGGGGAGCTGTTTTTT	CASSPGGPGTGELFF
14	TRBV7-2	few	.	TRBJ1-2	TGTGCCAGCAGCCGTCCAGGGGCCGGAATCGGCTACACCTTC	CASSRPGAGIGYTF
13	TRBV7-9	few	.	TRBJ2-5	TGTGCCAGCAGCTTAGTAGGGAGAGAGACCCAGTACTTC	CASSLVGRETQYF
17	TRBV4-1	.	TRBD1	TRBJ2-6	TGCGCCAGCAGCCGCGGACAGGCCCGCTCTGGGGCCAACGTCCTGACTTTC	CASSRGQARSGANVLTF
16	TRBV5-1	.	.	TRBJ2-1	TGCGCCAGCAGCTTGGTTTTGGACAATTATGGGAATGAGCAGTTCTTC	CASSLVLDNYGNEQFF
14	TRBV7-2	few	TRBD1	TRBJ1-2	TGTGCCAGCAGCGCCGGGACAGACTTTTATGGCTACACCTTC	CASSAGTDFYGYTF
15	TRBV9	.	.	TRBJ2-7	TGTGCCAGCAGCGTAGAACCCCAGGTGGGCCACGAGCAGTACTTC	CASSVEPQVGHEQYF
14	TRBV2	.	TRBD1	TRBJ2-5	TGTGCGGGACAGGGTATGCTTGGGCAAGAGACCCAGTACTTC	CAGQGMLGQETQYF
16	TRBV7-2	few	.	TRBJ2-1	TGTGCCAGCAGCCCACTAGTCTACCCATCGTTTGGTGAGCAGTTCTTC	CASSPLVYPSFGEQFF
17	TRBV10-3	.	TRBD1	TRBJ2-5	TGTGCCATCAGTGAGTCACAGACAGGGGGTCGGCGGGAGACCCAGTACTTC	CAISESQTGGRRETQYF
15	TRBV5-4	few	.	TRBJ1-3	TGTGCCAGCAGTCTGCAGGCCGACTCTGGAAACACCATATATTTT	CASSLQADSGNTIYF
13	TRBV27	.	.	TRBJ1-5	TGTGCCACCTCTAAGGAGGGCAAACAGCCCCAGCATTTT	CATSKEGKQPQHF
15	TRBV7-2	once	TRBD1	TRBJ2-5	TGTGCCAGCAGCTCGAGTCCGGGACAGGCAAGGACCCAGTACTTC	CASSSSPGQARTQYF
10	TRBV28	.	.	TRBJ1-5	TGTGCCAGCAGTTTACGGGACAAGCATTTT	CASSLRDKHF
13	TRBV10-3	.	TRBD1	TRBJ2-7	TGTGCCGTCTCCGGGACAGGGGACTACGAGCAGTACTTC	CAVSGTGDYEQYF
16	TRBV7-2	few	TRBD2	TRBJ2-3	TGTGCCAGCAGCTTTCGACTAGCGGGAGGAGCAGATACGCAGTATTTT	CASSFRLAGGADTQYF
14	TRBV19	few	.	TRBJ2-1	TGTGCCAGTAGTCCTCCCGGCTCCTACAATGAGCAGTTCTTC	CASSPPGSYNEQFF
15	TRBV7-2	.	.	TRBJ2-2	TGTGCCAGCAGCTTAGGGTCGTCAGTTGCCGGGGAGCTGTTTTTT	CASSLGSSVAGELFF
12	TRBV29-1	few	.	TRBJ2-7	TGCAGCGTTGGAGGGAACTCCTACGAGCAGTACTTC	CSVGGNSYEQYF
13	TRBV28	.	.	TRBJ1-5	TGTGCCAGCAGCCTCGAGAGCAATCAGCCCCAGCATTTT	CASSLESNQPQHF
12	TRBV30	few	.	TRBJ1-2	TGTGCCTGGATCGGGGGAGTCTATGGCTACACCTTC	CAWIGGVYGYTF